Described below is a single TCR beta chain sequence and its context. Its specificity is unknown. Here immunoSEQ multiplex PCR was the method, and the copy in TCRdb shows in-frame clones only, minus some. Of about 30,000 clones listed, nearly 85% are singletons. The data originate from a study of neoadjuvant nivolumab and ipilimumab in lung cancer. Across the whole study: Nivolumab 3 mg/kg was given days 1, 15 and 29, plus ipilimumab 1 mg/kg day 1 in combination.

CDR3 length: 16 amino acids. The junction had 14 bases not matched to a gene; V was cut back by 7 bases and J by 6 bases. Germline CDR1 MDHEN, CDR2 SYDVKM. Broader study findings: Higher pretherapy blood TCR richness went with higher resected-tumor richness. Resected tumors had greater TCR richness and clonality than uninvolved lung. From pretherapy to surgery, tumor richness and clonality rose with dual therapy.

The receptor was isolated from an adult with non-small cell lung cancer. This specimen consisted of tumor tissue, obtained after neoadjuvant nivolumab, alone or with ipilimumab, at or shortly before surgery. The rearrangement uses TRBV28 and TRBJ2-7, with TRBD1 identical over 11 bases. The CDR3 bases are TGTGCCAGCATTCAACTCGGGACAGGGGGTCCCGGCGAGCAGTACTTC. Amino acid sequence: CASIQLGTGGPGEQYF.